The 26 T cell receptor beta chains below all came from one sample that was sequenced in a study of Ad26.COV2.S vaccination and SARS-CoV-2 variants. Clones were sequenced by immunoSEQ multiplex PCR, and TCRdb holds only the in-frame ones, with some missing. Of about 440,000 clones listed, 80% to 95% are singletons. Treatment meaning: 15 to 20 received Ad26.COV2.S at low or high dose, single or two shots; 5 received placebo; per-sample allocation not given. Day 63 after the first vaccine or placebo injection was the time point for sampling. Specimen: peripheral blood, collected in a trial of Ad26.COV2.S vaccine versus placebo. Receptors originate from a person between 18 and 65 years old who received the Ad26.COV2.S COVID-19 vaccine or a placebo.

The rearrangement joins TRBV2 to TRBJ2-7, with a possible D match to TRBD2 (5 bases). Trimming pared 7 bases from V and 7 bases from J, leaving 14 bases between. The CDR3 runs to 12 residues. The germline gives CDR1 SNHLY, CDR2 FYNNEI. The CDR3 here is CASTAPRGEQYF. The CDR3 DNA reads as TGTGCCAGCACGGCCCCCCGAGGGGAGCAGTACTTC. The variable domain in full, with the rest retrieved from reference TRBV2 and TRBJ2-7, is EPEVTQTPSHQVTQMGQEVILRCVPISNHLYFYWYRQILGQKVEFLVSFYNNEISEKSEIFDDQFSVERPDGSNFTLKIRSTKLEDSAMYFCASTAPRGEQYFGPGTRLTVT.

The chain is built from TRBV27 and TRBJ2-1; D possibly uses TRBD1 or TRBD2 (5 bases each). Trimming pared 6 bases from V and 4 bases from J, leaving 13 bases between. Germline CDR1 and CDR2: MNHEY and SMNVEV (reference sequence). This CDR3 region has 14 residues. The CDR3 nucleotides are TGTGCCAGCAGCCGGGGTGGGGCGTACAATGAGCAGTTCTTC. It yields the protein CASSRGGAYNEQFF.

The chain combines TRBV6-2 or TRBV6-3 with TRBJ2-2; TRBD1 agrees at 7 bases. This CDR3 spans 16 amino acids. The V gene's germline CDR1 is MNHEY and CDR2 SVGEGT. V shed 4 bases, J shed 6 bases, and the junction held 11 bases outside the gene matches. CDR3 DNA sequence: TGTGCCAGCAGTTTTCGGAACAGGGGTGGCCCCGGGGAGCTGTTTTTT. Translating it yields CASSFRNRGGPGELFF.

This sequence joins TRBV5-1 and TRBJ1-4; D unresolved. CDR1 is SGHRS and CDR2 is YFSETQ in the germline V gene. CDR3 length: 14 residues. The V and J ends lost 4 bases and 6 bases respectively, with 13 bases between them. The CDR3 region has the DNA TGCGCCAGCAGCCTCGAGCCGCCCCATGAAAAACTGTTTTTT. Protein product: CASSLEPPHEKLFF.

V usage is TRBV27 and J usage is TRBJ2-5, with TRBD1 matching over 12 bases. Germline V lookup: CDR1 MNHEY, CDR2 SMNVEV (reference sequence). With V trimmed by 6 bases and J by 4 bases, 6 bases remained unmatched. The CDR3 is 15 residues long. The CDR3 DNA follows: TGTGCCAGCAGAGCCGGGACAGGGGGCTTAGAGACCCAGTACTTC. This translates into CASRAGTGGLETQYF.

The gene calls are TRBV18 and TRBJ1-5; a possible D gene is TRBD1 (5 bases). The CDR3 consists of 14 residues. V was pared by 5 bases and J by 1 base, with 9 bases between. The V gene's germline CDR1 is KGHSH and CDR2 LQKENI. CDR3 loop: CASSDGQSNQPQHF. The CDR3 DNA reads as TGTGCCAGCTCAGATGGACAAAGCAATCAGCCCCAGCATTTT.

The chain has TRBV3-1 (or the pseudogene TRBV3-2) and TRBJ1-1; D gene unclear. Trimming removed 4 bases from V and 1 base from J, with 10 bases in between. The CDR3 runs 14 residues. CDR1 is LGHDT, CDR2 YNNKEL, per germline (reference sequence). CDR3 region: CASSLQRQNTEAFF. The CDR3 bases are TGTGCCAGCAGCCTTCAACGTCAGAACACTGAAGCTTTCTTT.

A few counts support this clone. V usage is TRBV6-5 and J usage is TRBJ2-5, with D tentatively TRBD2 (6 bases). V lost 6 bases, J lost 9 bases, and 20 bases lay in between. There are 14 residues in the CDR3. CDR1 MNHEY and CDR2 SVGAGI come from the germline V gene. CDR3 nucleotides: TGTGCCAGCAGGAAGGACGGGGGAGTTGGTCCCCAGTACTTC. Amino acid sequence: CASRKDGGVGPQYF.

This chain links TRBV27 with TRBJ2-2, with a weak D call TRBD2 (5 bases). Per germline, CDR1 MNHEY and CDR2 SMNVEV (reference sequence). The CDR3 is 13 amino acids. Trimming took 3 bases from V and 4 from J, leaving 6 bases between them. CDR3 region: CASSFRGTGELFF. In nucleotides, the CDR3 is TGTGCCAGCAGTTTTCGGGGCACCGGGGAGCTGTTTTTT.

This sequence joins TRBV6-6 and TRBJ2-3, with 12 positions matching TRBD1. Looked up from germline, CDR1 is MNHNY and CDR2 is SVGAGI (reference sequence). V lost 7 bases and J lost 6; bases outside the gene matches: 14. The length of the CDR3 is 17 residues. In DNA form, the CDR3 reads TGTGCCAGCACTCGTCGGGGGACAGGGGGCTTCCTGGATACGCAGTATTTT. It specifies CASTRRGTGGFLDTQYF.

The rearrangement joins TRBV14 to TRBJ2-7; D is unclear. There are 15 residues in the CDR3. Trimming took off 0 bases at V and 4 bases at J, with 13 bases between the two ends. The germline CDR1 and CDR2 sequences are SGHDN and FVKESK. This chain's CDR3 is CASSQDLGPRYEQYF. The CDR3 DNA follows: TGTGCCAGCAGCCAAGATCTTGGGCCGCGGTACGAGCAGTACTTC.

V gene TRBV19 combines with J gene TRBJ2-1, with TRBD1 identical over 7 bases. From germline, CDR1 is LNHDA and CDR2 SQIVND (reference sequence). V dropped 6 bases and J dropped 5; count of bases not matched to a gene: 10. The length of the CDR3 is 15 residues. The CDR3: CASSLTGATNNEQFF. Here the CDR3 DNA reads TGTGCCAGTAGCCTAACAGGGGCCACAAACAATGAGCAGTTCTTC.

This clone was seen a single time. The chain couples TRBV28 to TRBJ2-2, with no clear D. V dropped 5 bases and J dropped 6 bases, with 7 bases sitting between them. The CDR3 contains 12 residues. CDR1 and CDR2 from the germline V gene are MDHEN and SYDVKM. The CDR3: CASSMLPGELFF. The CDR3 nucleotides read TGTGCCAGCAGTATGCTACCCGGGGAGCTGTTTTTT.

Here the CDR3 DNA reads TGCGCCAGCAGCCCAAGACAGGGCGCCTACGAGCAGTACTTC. Residues: CASSPRQGAYEQYF. This sequence joins TRBV4-3 and TRBJ2-7; 7 bases agree with TRBD1. V was pared by 4 bases and J by 2 bases, with 5 bases of the junction left unmatched. This CDR3 region has 14 residues. The V gene's germline CDR1 is LGHNA and CDR2 YSLEER.

The V gene is TRBV9, the J gene TRBJ2-2; D uncertain. CDR1 and CDR2 from the germline V gene are SGDLS and YYNGEE. The V end was cut by 5 bases, the J end by 6 bases, with 8 bases between. The CDR3 loop spans 12 amino acids. The CDR3 protein is CASSYGAGELFF. The CDR3 nucleotides read TGTGCCAGCAGTTATGGGGCCGGGGAGCTGTTTTTT.

The V gene is TRBV6-2 or TRBV6-3, the J gene TRBJ1-6; the D is unclear. The CDR3 consists of 16 residues. The V end was cut by 6 bases, the J end by 6 bases, with 18 bases between. CDR1 and CDR2 from the germline V gene are MNHEY and SVGEGT. The CDR3 region is CASSHGPRTANSPLHF. The DNA of the CDR3 is TGTGCCAGCAGCCATGGACCGCGAACAGCTAATTCACCCCTCCACTTT.

This clone occurred a few times. The chain joins TRBV5-1 to TRBJ2-7; 12 nucleotides agree with TRBD1. V lost 4 bases to trimming and J lost 4 bases; unmatched junction nucleotides: 3. Per the germline V gene, CDR1 is SGHRS and CDR2 is YFSETQ. The CDR3 totals 14 residues. CDR3 amino acids: CASSRGQGAYEQYF. CDR3 sequence (DNA): TGCGCCAGCAGCAGGGGACAGGGGGCTTACGAGCAGTACTTC.

This clone was detected a few times. The chain combines TRBV2 with TRBJ2-7, with D unresolved. Germline V CDR1 and CDR2: SNHLY, FYNNEI. V lost 4 bases, J lost 4 bases, and 5 bases lay in between. The CDR3 runs to 11 residues. CDR3 nucleotide sequence: TGTGCCAGCAGTGTAAAGTACGAGCAGTACTTC. The encoded protein is CASSVKYEQYF.

The chain uses TRBV5-1 and TRBJ2-1, with 10 bases identical to TRBD2. V lost 4 bases and J lost 10; bases outside the gene matches: 5. The CDR3 is made up of 13 amino acids. CDR1 SGHRS and CDR2 YFSETQ come from the germline V gene. The CDR3 DNA sequence: TGCGCCAGCAGCCTAGCGGGAGCGTCAGAGCAGTTCTTC. Translation gives CASSLAGASEQFF. The full variable domain, in which reference TRBV5-1 and TRBJ2-1 provide the parts outside the CDR3, is KAGVTQTPRYLIKTRGQQVTLSCSPISGHRSVSWYQQTPGQGLQFLFEYFSETQRNKGNFPGRFSGRQFSNSRSEMNVSTLELGDSALYLCASSLAGASEQFFGPGTRLTVL.

The chain employs TRBV29-1 and TRBJ2-2; perhaps TRBD1 as D (5 bases). The CDR3 consists of 14 residues. With 7 bases removed from V and 1 base from J, the gap between germline ends came to 13 bases. Per germline, CDR1 SQVTM and CDR2 ANQGSEA. The CDR3 region is CSGQGFGNTGELFF. CDR3 sequence (DNA): TGCAGCGGGCAGGGATTTGGGAACACCGGGGAGCTGTTTTTT.

J is TRBJ2-3 and V is TRBV28; tentative D call: TRBD2 (5 bases). Trimming cost V 6 bases and J 0 bases, with 16 bases left between them. The V gene's germline CDR1 is MDHEN and CDR2 SYDVKM. The CDR3 loop spans 16 amino acids. The CDR3 spells CASSGRAGTSTDTQYF. Written as DNA, the CDR3 is TGTGCCAGCAGCGGTCGGGCGGGCACTAGCACAGATACGCAGTATTTT.

The V gene is TRBV27, the J gene TRBJ2-1, with D tentatively TRBD1 or TRBD2 (6 bases each). The CDR3 sequence is 17 residues long. Germline CDR1 reads MNHEY; CDR2 reads SMNVEV (reference sequence). V was pared by 8 bases and J by 4 bases, with 24 bases between. CDR3 in DNA: TGTGCCAGCCGTTCGGGGTGGGGGGACACTCTATACAATGAGCAGTTCTTC. It yields the protein CASRSGWGDTLYNEQFF.

The chain recombines TRBV5-5 with TRBJ2-7, with 8 bases that match TRBD2. CDR3 length equals 14 residues. J lost 6 bases, V lost 4 bases, and 9 bases had no gene match. Looked up from germline, CDR1 is SGHKS and CDR2 is YYEKEE (reference sequence). Written as DNA, the CDR3 is TGTGCCAGCAGCCTGAGCGGGAGAAGGGCCGAGCAGTACTTC. Encoded protein: CASSLSGRRAEQYF.

As regards this clone: An end of the junction does not agree with germline; a read error may underlie this. The V gene is TRBV28, the J gene TRBJ1-5; 12 bases map to TRBD1. The CDR3 extends over 11 amino acids. Per germline, CDR1 MDHEN and CDR2 SYDVKM. CDR3 protein: CASSQGQGADF. CDR3 in DNA: TGTGCCAGCAGTCAGGGACAGGGGGCAGATTTT. Full variable domain (missing parts from reference TRBV28 and TRBJ1-5): DVKVTQSSRYLVKRTGEKVFLECVQDMDHENMFWYRQDPGLGLRLIYFSYDVKMKEKGDIPEGYSVSREKKERFSLILESASTNQTSMYLCASSQGQGADFGDGTRLSIL.

CDR3 residues: CASSISGQKTANLYSYEQYF. DNA of the CDR3: TGTGCCAGTAGTATAAGTGGGCAAAAGACAGCAAACCTTTATTCCTACGAGCAGTACTTC. The chain links TRBV19 to TRBJ2-7, with D maybe TRBD1 (5 bases). CDR1 LNHDA and CDR2 SQIVND come from the germline V gene (reference sequence). With 2 bases removed from V and 1 base from J, the gap between germline ends came to 27 bases. The CDR3 length is 20 residues.

The rearrangement uses TRBV6-5 and TRBJ2-7; tentatively, D is TRBD1 (7 bases). The V end was cut by 5 bases, the J end by 0 bases, with 11 bases between. The CDR3 sequence is 14 residues long. Germline CDR1 MNHEY, CDR2 SVGAGI. This CDR3 reads CASSPGDSSYEQYF. In DNA form, the CDR3 reads TGTGCCAGCAGTCCGGGGGACAGCTCCTACGAGCAGTACTTC.